This entry concerns a single TCR beta chain. The clone's antigen remains unknown. Base qualities are missing; no much larger clone stands one base away. Donors were under 40 systemically healthy Caucasian individuals from Russia aged roughly 6 to 100 years. Around 10 milliliters of peripheral blood were collected from each donor into EDTA-treated Vacutainer tubes. Ficoll-Paque density-gradient centrifugation was used to isolate PBMCs, with at least 6.5 million per sample. Total RNA, at least 5 micrograms per sample, was extracted from PBMCs with Trizol reagent. For every donor, an aliquot of PBMCs went through flow cytometry to measure the percentages of naive CD45RAhigh/CD27high T cells. This sample is drawn from a study of blood T cells in healthy people across ages (dated by TCRdb to about 2015). Concerning the study at large: In model experiments, roughly one uniquely barcoded TCR beta cDNA molecule per two T cells was captured by template switching. For two donors (one aged 18 to 30 and one aged 80 or older), the study analyzed two additional independent replicas of 1 million unique cDNA reads from the same blood draw. To avoid experimental bias, donors of different ages were spread randomly across the sequencing lanes. Four age groups were formed from the donors: young (average around 15 years), middle-aged (approximately 42), aged (approximately 60) and long-lived (about 75). The study measured age-related changes in TCR beta repertoire diversity using deep sequencing normalized with unique cDNA molecular identifiers.

What the work shows at the level of the full study, not this receptor alone: A strong correlation was found between observed TCR beta diversity and the percentage of naive T cells measured by flow cytometry. Total diversity estimates from one million sequenced T cells were considered lower bounds and underestimates. As age increased, observed TCR beta diversity per million T cells dropped in a roughly linear way, and a significant reduction was already evident by age 40. Compared with the aged group, the long-lived group had more naive CD4+ T cells, fewer expanded clones and increased TCR diversity, a pattern suggesting age selection. Conclusive comparison of naive and antigen-experienced compartments was prevented by the profiling of bulk unsorted PBMCs. Donor CMV infection status was unknown, potentially confounding age-related changes in expanded clonotypes.

Trimming takes 7 bases from V and 5 bases from J, and the germline ends sit 20 bases apart. From the cysteine up to the phenylalanine, the CDR3 has a length of 15 residues. Left in the record is the CDR3 DNA by itself, 45 bases read in frame from the first base. From a lookup of the germline V gene, CDR1 and CDR2 are MDHEN and SYDVKM. Libraries came from 5' RACE. TCRdb lists the instrument as Illumina HiSeq 2500. A second PCR of roughly 7 to 12 cycles was performed with a sample-barcoded 5' primer and a J-beta primer mix. A template-switch 5' adaptor carrying 12 random nucleotides introduced a unique molecular identifier onto each TCR beta cDNA molecule. At least 2.5 million CDR3-containing paired-end reads were obtained from each sample. The Mint cDNA synthesis kit, primed by a TRBC-specific oligonucleotide, was used to synthesize first-strand cDNA from all RNA. All cDNA was treated with uracil-DNA glycosylase and then went through a first 18-cycle PCR with the universal primers M1SS and BC2_uni_R. The authors' pipeline ran thus. For normalization, 1 million high-quality reads were randomly selected from each sample, with every read carrying a distinct molecular identifier. Reads with shared molecular identifiers were discarded instead of being binned into consensus sequences. MiTCR, set to a Q25 quality threshold and the strictest error-elimination algorithm, was used for CDR3 identification, clonotype clustering and error correction. A nonparametric unseen species model with Euler transformation was used to estimate lower-bound total TCR beta diversity. The raw public data were reprocessed by TCRdb itself: fastp quality trimming at Q25, MiXCR clonotype calling, in-frame beta chains only. Records with the same CDR3 protein are collapsed into one entry carrying the most frequent genes and DNA. The V and J calls and clone size come from TCRdb's table, not from the authors' own analysis. The sample table shows 800,000 or so distinct CDR3 sequences, and 60% to 80% are seen once. Jointly, the top ten make up approximately 30% of the sample.

Sequences were obtained from blood. The origin of this receptor is a man aged 30 to 39 in good health. The chain was built from TRBV28 and TRBJ1-2; the D gene is perhaps TRBD1, on 5 matching bases. The DNA sequence is as follows: TGTGCCAGCACCCAAGCGGGGACTCGGCGGTATGGCTACACCTTC. Translated, this is CASTQAGTRRYGYTF.